This T cell receptor (beta chain) was recovered during a study of T cell responses to AZD1222 COVID-19 vaccine. This clone was found once. Its antigen is unidentified. Whole-study results and caveats: White British people made up most donors, females outnumbered males, and clonal diversity was possibly underestimated. An increase in Spike-specific TCR breadth and depth was observed after two AZD1222 doses.

The method was immunoSEQ multiplex PCR; TCRdb's version includes in-frame clones alone and lacks a portion of them. The top ten hold 1.2% of the sample, which has more than 100,000 clones, roughly 87% seen once. This TCR was recovered from an adult in good health. The source was peripheral blood, collected on day 0 of AZD1222 vaccination.

As DNA, the CDR3 is TGTGCCAGCAGCCTAGGGACTAGCGGGGGAACAGATACGCAGTATTTT. It specifies CASSLGTSGGTDTQYF. The V call is TRBV7-2, the J call TRBJ2-3, with 14 bases matching TRBD2. The CDR3 sequence is 16 residues long. J lost 3 bases, V lost 5 bases, and 4 bases had no gene match. Germline CDR1 SGHTA, CDR2 FQGNSA.